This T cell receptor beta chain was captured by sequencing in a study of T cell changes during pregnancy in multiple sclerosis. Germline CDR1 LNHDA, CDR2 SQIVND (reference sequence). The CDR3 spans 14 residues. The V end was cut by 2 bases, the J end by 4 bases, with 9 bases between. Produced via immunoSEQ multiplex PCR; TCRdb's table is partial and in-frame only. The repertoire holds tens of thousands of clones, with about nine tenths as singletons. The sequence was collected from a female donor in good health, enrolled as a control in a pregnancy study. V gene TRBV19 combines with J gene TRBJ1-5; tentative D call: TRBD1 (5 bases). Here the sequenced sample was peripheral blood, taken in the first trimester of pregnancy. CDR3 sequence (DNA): TGTGCCAGTAGTATACAGGGTCGGAATCAGCCCCAGCATTTT. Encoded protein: CASSIQGRNQPQHF.